Presented here are 20 T cell receptor beta chains from one specimen sequenced in a study of cytomegalovirus exposure and HLA in healthy donors. The PCR had 60 Vbeta and 13 Jbeta primers. Profiling relied on immunoSEQ multiplex PCR, and the TCRdb table lists in-frame clones only, not all of them. The profile covers about 100,000 clones, with 81% appearing a single time and around 4.2% taken by the ten largest. The sample was PBMCs. The receptor source for this set is a woman between 70 and 85 years old in good health and CMV-seropositive.

This clone was counted a few times. V usage is TRBV12-5 and J usage is TRBJ2-3; 7 bases align to TRBD1. The CDR3 has 14 amino acids. The germline V gene encodes CDR1 LGHNT and CDR2 FRNRAP. V lost 7 bases, J lost 0 bases, and 4 bases stayed unmatched. CDR3 residues: CASALTGSTDTQYF. The CDR3 nucleotides are TGTGCTAGTGCCCTGACAGGGAGCACAGATACGCAGTATTTT. The whole variable domain, remainder taken from reference TRBV12-5 and TRBJ2-3, is DARVTQTPRHKVTEMGQEVTMRCQPILGHNTVFWYRQTMMQGLELLAYFRNRAPLDDSGMPKDRFSAEMPDATLATLKIQPSEPRDSAVYFCASALTGSTDTQYFGPGTRLTVL.

The chain links TRBV7-8 to TRBJ2-3, with TRBD1 matching 8 bases. V was clipped by 5 bases and J by 0 bases; unmatched bases: 4. The germline V gene encodes CDR1 SGHVS and CDR2 FQNEAQ. The CDR3 consists of 15 residues. As DNA, the CDR3 is TGTGCCAGCAGCGTACGACAGGGGAGCACAGATACGCAGTATTTT. Its protein is CASSVRQGSTDTQYF.

This rearrangement joins TRBV6-5 to TRBJ1-1; tentatively, D is TRBD1 (6 bases). There are 16 residues in the CDR3. Germline V gives CDR1 MNHEY, CDR2 SVGAGI. The germline V and J ends were trimmed by 0 bases and 0 bases, with 11 bases remaining between them. The CDR3 region has the DNA TGTGCCAGCAGTTACTCCGCCGCAGGGGTGAACACTGAAGCTTTCTTT. This gives the protein CASSYSAAGVNTEAFF.

A single count supports this clone. This CDR3 reads CASSRPGTGTLSYNEQFF. DNA for the CDR3: TGCGCCAGCAGCCGACCCGGGACAGGGACTCTCTCCTACAATGAGCAGTTCTTC. The gene calls are TRBV5-1 and TRBJ2-1; 9 positions agree with TRBD1. CDR1 is SGHRS, CDR2 YFSETQ, per germline. There are 18 residues in the CDR3. J was trimmed by 0 bases and V by 4 bases; bases with no gene match: 11.

The chain carries TRBV6-5 and TRBJ2-3; D may be TRBD2 (6 bases). The V gene's germline CDR1 is MNHEY and CDR2 SVGAGI. This CDR3 spans 13 amino acids. The V end lost 5 bases, the J end lost 8 bases, and 14 bases lay between the germline ends. This CDR3 is CASSPPGGATQYF. The CDR3 DNA sequence: TGTGCCAGCAGTCCCCCGGGCGGGGCTACGCAGTATTTT.

The J gene is TRBJ2-3, the V gene TRBV5-4; 14 nucleotides line up with TRBD2. CDR1 SGHNT and CDR2 YYREEE come from the germline V gene (reference sequence). V was clipped by 3 bases and J by 1 base; unmatched bases: 4. The CDR3 length is 17 residues. This CDR3 is CASSSGLAGGRTDTQYF. The CDR3 region has the DNA TGTGCCAGCAGCTCAGGACTAGCGGGAGGTCGCACAGATACGCAGTATTTT.

The rearrangement joins TRBV4-1 to TRBJ2-7; TRBD2 is a possible D gene (7 bases). Germline-derived CDR1 and CDR2 are MGHRA and YSYEKL. This CDR3 contains 18 residues. V was trimmed by 0 bases and J by 3 bases, leaving 21 bases between them. In DNA form, the CDR3 reads TGCGCCAGCAGCCAAGACTTTCCCCGGCCCGGGGGGCGCTACGAGCAGTACTTC. It encodes CASSQDFPRPGGRYEQYF.

J is TRBJ2-2 and V is TRBV7-2, with TRBD1 matching over 8 bases. This CDR3 is built from 18 residues. Per the germline V gene, CDR1 is SGHTA and CDR2 is FQGNSA. J lost 2 bases, V lost 2 bases, and 10 bases had no gene match. The CDR3 here is CASSLSRLTGANTGELFF. DNA of the CDR3: TGTGCCAGCAGCTTAAGTCGTCTGACAGGGGCCAACACCGGGGAGCTGTTTTTT. Complete variable domain (other parts from reference TRBV7-2 and TRBJ2-2): GAGVSQSPSNKVTEKGKDVELRCDPISGHTALYWYRQSLGQGLEFLIYFQGNSAPDKSGLPSDRFSAERTGGSVSTLTIQRTQQEDSAVYLCASSLSRLTGANTGELFFGEGSRLTVL.

The chain uses TRBV5-6 and TRBJ2-5; 9 nucleotides match TRBD1. The J call is in doubt because the DNA end fits TRBJ2-7 better. From germline, CDR1 is SGHDT and CDR2 YYEEEE. The CDR3 totals 14 residues. CDR3 sequence: CASSSPGQGYEQYF. The CDR3 DNA reads TGTGCCAGCAGCTCACCGGGACAGGGTTACGAGCAGTACTTC.

This clone showed up just once. This sequence joins TRBV28 and TRBJ2-7, with D tentatively TRBD1 (5 bases). V shed 11 bases and J shed 1 base, with 12 bases lying between them. This CDR3 has 12 amino acids. The germline CDR1 and CDR2 sequences are MDHEN and SYDVKM. CDR3 bases: TGTGCCGCCGCCAGGGCATCCTACGAGCAGTACTTC. This encodes CAAARASYEQYF.

The V and J genes are TRBV19 and TRBJ2-3; 8 nucleotides agree with TRBD1. The CDR3 totals 14 residues. Germline loops: CDR1 LNHDA, CDR2 SQIVND (reference sequence). The V gene end was trimmed by 5 bases and the J gene end by 6 bases; junction bases not matched to a gene: 7. The CDR3 nucleotides are TGTGCCAGTAGTCTAGGACAGGGAGTGGATACGCAGTATTTT. Its translation: CASSLGQGVDTQYF.

This chain connects TRBV2 to TRBJ2-7, with TRBD1 matching 8 bases. J was trimmed by 3 bases and V by 6 bases; bases with no gene match: 10. This CDR3 is built from 15 residues. CDR1 SNHLY and CDR2 FYNNEI come from the germline V gene. The CDR3 loop is CASSPGGTSGYEQYF. The CDR3 DNA reads as TGTGCCAGCAGCCCAGGGGGCACAAGTGGCTACGAGCAGTACTTC.

J is TRBJ2-7 and V is TRBV27, with D possibly TRBD2 on 6 matching bases. Germline V lookup: CDR1 MNHEY, CDR2 SMNVEV (reference sequence). This CDR3 has 13 residues. Trimming cost V 2 bases and J 7 bases, with 12 bases left between them. For the CDR3, the DNA is TGTGCCAGCAGTTTAGGGACTTTCAGGGAGCAGTACTTC. Amino acids: CASSLGTFREQYF.

This clone has a single count. The chain joins TRBV5-6 to TRBJ2-1; TRBD2 agrees at 13 bases. The CDR3 has 19 residues. Germline-derived CDR1 and CDR2 are SGHDT and YYEEEE. Unmatched junction bases numbered 12, after V lost 4 bases and J lost 2 bases. CDR3: CASSQRTSGSIGPYNEQFF. Here the CDR3 DNA reads TGTGCCAGCAGCCAAAGGACTAGCGGGAGTATCGGGCCCTACAATGAGCAGTTCTTC.

The V and J genes are TRBV4-2 and TRBJ2-1, with D possibly being TRBD2 (6 bases). The CDR3 loop spans 14 amino acids. Trimming pared 3 bases from V and 6 bases from J, leaving 12 bases between. Germline lookup yields CDR1 LGHNA and CDR2 YNFKEQ. The CDR3 DNA reads TGTGCCAGCAGCCATACAACTAGCCCCAATGAGCAGTTCTTC. Protein sequence: CASSHTTSPNEQFF.

The rearrangement links TRBV28 to TRBJ1-1; 7 bases line up with TRBD1. The V gene's germline CDR1 is MDHEN and CDR2 SYDVKM. The J segment lost 5 bases and the V segment lost 8 bases, leaving 5 bases of the junction unmatched. The CDR3 is 12 amino acids. The CDR3 reads CASRQGKTEAFF. The CDR3 DNA reads TGTGCCAGCCGACAGGGTAAAACTGAAGCTTTCTTT.

The sample holds a few counts of this clone. J is TRBJ2-7 and V is TRBV15; 8 nucleotides agree with TRBD1. The J segment lost 6 bases and the V segment lost 0 bases, leaving 7 bases of the junction unmatched. Germline CDR1 LNHNV, CDR2 YYDKDF (reference sequence). The CDR3 is 15 amino acids. CDR3 DNA: TGTGCCACCAGCAGAGACTGGACAGGGTGGGGCGAGCAGTACTTC. Its protein is CATSRDWTGWGEQYF.

J is TRBJ1-5 and V is TRBV1; the D call of TRBD1 is as the table states it, not checked on the DNA. TRBV1 is shown as a pseudogene. The CDR3 contains 16 residues. CDR3 region: CTSSRKTGFCNQLQHF. The CDR3 DNA is TGCACCAGCAGCCGGAAGACAGGTTTCTGCAATCAGCTCCAGCATTTT.

This clone was recorded only once. DNA of the CDR3: TGCAGCGTTAGACTAGCGGGCGGCACAGATACGCAGTATTTT. Its translation: CSVRLAGGTDTQYF. The chain has TRBV29-1 and TRBJ2-3, with TRBD2 matching over 10 bases. Germline V gene sequence: CDR1 SQVTM, CDR2 ANQGSEA. J lost 1 base, V lost 5 bases, and 3 bases had no gene match. The CDR3 runs 14 residues.

The rearrangement links TRBV6-4 to TRBJ2-1; TRBD2 agrees at 12 bases. Germline V lookup: CDR1 MRHNA, CDR2 SNTAGT. The CDR3 loop spans 13 amino acids. The J segment lost 10 bases and the V segment lost 4 bases, leaving 2 bases of the junction unmatched. DNA of the CDR3: TGTGCCAGCAGTGGACTAGCGGGAGTCGAGCAGTTCTTC. Translation: CASSGLAGVEQFF.